The following is a TCR beta chain sequence with its context. Other DNA sequences in the same sample also yield this CDR3. The V end lost 5 bases, the J end lost 1 base, and 8 bases lay between the germline ends. Germline V gene sequence: CDR1 LNHDA, CDR2 SQIVND (reference sequence). This CDR3 region has 14 residues. The data originate from a study of blood T cell repertoires in COVID-19. On the study more broadly: The samples span acute and convalescent COVID-19 from the United States, Italy and Spain. T cells, B-cell-depleted T cells, or PBMCs supplied cDNA or gDNA.

Original analysis: Estimation of nucleated cell counts relied on the amplification of reference gene primers. Using immunoSEQ multiplex PCR, the repertoire was profiled, and TCRdb retains in-frame clones only, with some absent. That table is the source of V, J and clone size, and D and trimming were worked out from the DNA. The profile shows around 200,000 clones, more than 85% of them singletons. The rearrangement links TRBV19 to TRBJ2-2, with D maybe TRBD1 (5 bases). The TCR sequence derives from a man aged 40-49 years with acute or convalescent COVID-19. Sequenced input: peripheral blood. As DNA, the CDR3 is TGTGCCAGTAGTGGCCAGGGGAACACCGGGGAGCTGTTTTTT. Its protein is CASSGQGNTGELFF.